Listed below are T cell receptor beta chains from one sample, sequenced in a study of tumor and adjacent non-tumor tissue in lung cancer. MiXCR, applied by TCRdb to the multiplex PCR reads, yields one record per CDR3 protein. The sample includes about 98,000 distinct CDR3 sequences, roughly 80% seen only once; the top ten take under 40%. The specimen sequenced was distant non-tumor lung tissue. These receptors all come from a man in his 60s with small cell lung cancer. Both conserved end residues are part of each CDR3. Fields, in order: clone size, J gene, V gene, CDR3 length, D gene, CDR3 DNA, CDR3 protein. D genes are given only for firm matches. Part of the rows lack a size; the others show once, few, many or a class for expanded clones.

>-|TRBJ2-5|TRBV11-2|13|-
TGTACCAGCAGCTTAGGGATCAAGGAGACCCAGTACTTC
CTSSLGIKETQYF
>once|TRBJ1-2|TRBV6-5|16|TRBD1
TGTACCAACAGTTACGTAACCGGGACAGGGGCCTATTGCTACACCTTC
CTNSYVTGTGAYCYTF
>medium-sized|TRBJ1-1|TRBV6-6|15|-
TGTGCCAGCAGGACTAGCAGAGGAGTTTACACTGAAGCTTTCTTT
CASRTSRGVYTEAFF
>-|TRBJ2-1|TRBV7-2|14|TRBD1
TGTGCCAGCAGCATTAGCCAGGGGGTCGGGGAGCAGTTCTTC
CASSISQGVGEQFF
>-|TRBJ1-1|TRBV5-6|16|TRBD1
TGTACCAGCAGCTTGGACTCCGGGACAGCGAAAACTGAAGCTTTCTTT
CTSSLDSGTAKTEAFF
>many|TRBJ1-5|TRBV20-1|14|-
TGCAGTGCTAGACAGGGACCGAGCAATCAGCCCCAGCATTTT
CSARQGPSNQPQHF
>-|TRBJ1-2|TRBV29-1|13|TRBD1
TGCAGCGTTCTAAAGGACAGGGTTGATTGCTACACCTTC
CSVLKDRVDCYTF
>-|TRBJ2-1|TRBV11-3|17|-
TGTGCCATCAGCTCTCTAGGTGGGGTGGTGTCCTACAATGAGCAATTCTTC
CAISSLGGVVSYNEQFF
>many|TRBJ2-7|TRBV28|14|TRBD1
TGTGCCAGCGGGTACAGGGGGCGGGTGTACGAGCAGTACTTC
CASGYRGRVYEQYF
>-|TRBJ2-3|TRBV30|14|-
TGTGCCTGGACGCTTGGGGGGGCGCCCGATACGCAGTATTTT
CAWTLGGAPDTQYF
>-|TRBJ1-1|TRBV5-6|14|-
TGTGCCAGGAGCTTTCCCGGAGGGAACACTGAAGCTTTCTTT
CARSFPGGNTEAFF
>few|TRBJ2-7|TRBV11-2|13|-
TGTGCCAGGAGCCCGGGGCTAGGGTACGAGCAGTACTTC
CARSPGLGYEQYF
>-|TRBJ2-1|TRBV29-1|15|-
TGCAGCATGCCGGGTGAGGGCAGCTCCTACAATGGGCAGTTATTC
CSMPGEGSSYNGQLF
>-|TRBJ2-3|TRBV4-2|17|-
TGTGCCGGAAGCCAAGTTCAACAGGCTGGGTGGACAGATACGCAGTATTTT
CAGSQVQQAGWTDTQYF
>-|TRBJ2-1|TRBV12-3/TRBV12-4|16|-
TGTGCCAGCAGTACCAGACTAGTGGGAGTTTACAATGAGCAGTTCTTC
CASSTRLVGVYNEQFF
>-|TRBJ2-7|TRBV6-5|15|-
TGTTCCAACAGTTACTCGGCCAAACTCCTACGCGAGCAGTACTTC
CSNSYSAKLLREQYF
>-|TRBJ2-7|TRBV4-1|13|-
TGTGCCAGCAGTTTATACAGACTCTACGAGCAGTACTTC
CASSLYRLYEQYF
>-|TRBJ1-1|TRBV12-3/TRBV12-4|17|-
TGTTCCAGCAGTAAGAAATTTGTCGGGGTTGCGTACACTGAAGCTTTCTTT
CSSSKKFVGVAYTEAFF
>-|TRBJ2-3|TRBV12-3/TRBV12-4|18|TRBD2
TGTGCCAACAGTTTCCAGCGGGGGGGGCAGGGGGCGCATGATACGCAGTATTTT
CANSFQRGGQGAHDTQYF
>-|TRBJ2-5|TRBV29-1|13|-
TGCAGCGTTGAGGTTATCAGCGAAGAGACCCAGTACTTC
CSVEVISEETQYF
>-|TRBJ2-1|TRBV4-1|13|-
TGCGCCGGCAGTGAAGTATCTTCGGATGAGCAGTTCTTC
CAGSEVSSDEQFF
>-|TRBJ2-6|TRBV10-2|20|TRBD2
TGCATCAGCAGTGAGTCGGGTACTAGCGGTACCCGCTCTGGGGCCAACGTCCTGACTTTC
CISSESGTSGTRSGANVLTF
>-|TRBJ2-1|TRBV12-3/TRBV12-4|14|-
TGTGCCAGCGCGGTTAGATGGGGTCACAATGAGCAGTTCTTC
CASAVRWGHNEQFF
>-|TRBJ2-1|TRBV29-1|10|-
TGCAGCGTTGGGGGCAATGAGCGATTTTTC
CSVGGNERFF
>-|TRBJ1-1|TRBV5-6|16|-
TGTACCAGCAGCTTGGCCTCCGGCACAGCGAACACTAAAGCTTTCTTT
CTSSLASGTANTKAFF
>-|TRBJ2-1|TRBV12-3/TRBV12-4|13|-
TGCGCCAGTAGTTTTCCGCGGCTCGATGAGCAGTTCTTC
CASSFPRLDEQFF
>many|TRBJ2-7|TRBV5-1|14|TRBD2
TGCGCCAGCAGCTTAGCGGGAGAAAGATACGAGCAGTACTTC
CASSLAGERYEQYF
>-|TRBJ1-2|TRBV6-5|16|-
TGTACCAGCAGTCCCCCTTGGGGGGGAAAATTCGGCGGCTACATCTTC
CTSSPPWGGKFGGYIF
>-|TRBJ2-3|TRBV20-1|14|TRBD2
TGCAGTGCCCGGAGACCAGCGGGATCGGATACACAGTATTTT
CSARRPAGSDTQYF
>few|TRBJ2-1|TRBV11-1|18|TRBD2
TGTGCCAACAGCTCAGAATCGAGGACTAGCAGGAGTGGTAATGAGCAGTTCTTT
CANSSESRTSRSGNEQFF
>many|TRBJ2-7|TRBV28|12|TRBD2
TGTGCCACCCGGACTAGTCCCTACGAGCAGTACTTC
CATRTSPYEQYF
>-|TRBJ1-1|TRBV5-5|13|-
TGTGCCAACATACACAGCCTGGACACTGAAGCTTTCTTT
CANIHSLDTEAFF
>-|TRBJ2-2|TRBV4-2|16|-
TGTGTCAGCAGCCAAGATCTCAGGGCGAACACCGGGGACCCGTTTTTC
CVSSQDLRANTGDPFF
>-|TRBJ2-2|TRBV7-3|15|-
TGTGCCAGCAGCTTTAGTCAGGATGACACCGGGGAGCTGTTTTTT
CASSFSQDDTGELFF
>once|TRBJ2-2|TRBV4-2|16|-
TGTGCCAGCAACCAAGATCTGAGAGTCAACACCGGGGAGATGTTTTTT
CASNQDLRVNTGEMFF
>-|TRBJ2-5|TRBV4-2|18|TRBD2
TGTGCCGGCAGCCGAGCCAGCGGGAGTAACTTTGGGGGGGAGACCCAGTACTTC
CAGSRASGSNFGGETQYF
>-|TRBJ2-5|TRBV12-3/TRBV12-4|15|-
TGTGCCAGCAATTTGGCTCGACACCGACAAGAGACCCAGTACTTC
CASNLARHRQETQYF
>many|TRBJ2-5|TRBV12-3/TRBV12-4|13|-
TGTGCCAGCAGTTTGTCCCCCCAAGAGACCCAGTACTTC
CASSLSPQETQYF
>few|TRBJ2-1|TRBV5-4|17|-
TGTGCCAACAGCTTGGATCAGGCTACCCAGTACTACAATGAGCAGTTCTTC
CANSLDQATQYYNEQFF
>few|TRBJ1-1|TRBV5-1|14|-
TGCGCCAGTCGGAGGGGGTCTCTAGACGCTGAAGCTCTCTTT
CASRRGSLDAEALF